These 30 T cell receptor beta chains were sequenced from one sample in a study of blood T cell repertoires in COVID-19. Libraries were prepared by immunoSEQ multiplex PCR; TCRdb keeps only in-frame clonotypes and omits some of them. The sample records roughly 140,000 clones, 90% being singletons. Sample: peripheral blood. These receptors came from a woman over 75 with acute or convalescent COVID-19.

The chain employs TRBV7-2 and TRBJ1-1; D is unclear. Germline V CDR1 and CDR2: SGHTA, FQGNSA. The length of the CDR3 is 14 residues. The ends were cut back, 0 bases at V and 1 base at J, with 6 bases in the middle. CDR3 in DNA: TGTGCCAGCAGCTTAGCGGCCCCGAACACTGAAGCTTTCTTT. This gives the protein CASSLAAPNTEAFF.

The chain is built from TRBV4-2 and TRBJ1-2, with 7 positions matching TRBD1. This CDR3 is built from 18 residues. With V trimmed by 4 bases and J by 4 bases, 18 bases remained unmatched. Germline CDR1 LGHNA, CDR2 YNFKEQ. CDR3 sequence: CASSPSRVGQEIFYGYTF. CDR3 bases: TGTGCCAGCAGCCCCTCCAGGGTAGGACAGGAGATTTTCTATGGCTACACCTTC.

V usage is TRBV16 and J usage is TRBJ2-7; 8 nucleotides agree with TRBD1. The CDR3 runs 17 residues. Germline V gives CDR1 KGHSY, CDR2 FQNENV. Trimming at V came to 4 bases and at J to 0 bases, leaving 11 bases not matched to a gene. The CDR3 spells CASSLKQGGLSSYEQYF. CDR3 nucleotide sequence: TGTGCCAGCAGCCTAAAACAGGGGGGCCTAAGCTCCTACGAGCAGTACTTC.

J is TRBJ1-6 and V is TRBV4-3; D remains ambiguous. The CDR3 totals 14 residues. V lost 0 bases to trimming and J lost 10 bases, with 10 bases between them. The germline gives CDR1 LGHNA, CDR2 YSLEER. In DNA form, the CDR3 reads TGCGCCAGCAGCCAAGAGGCACAGCCATCACCCCTCCACTTT. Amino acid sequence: CASSQEAQPSPLHF.

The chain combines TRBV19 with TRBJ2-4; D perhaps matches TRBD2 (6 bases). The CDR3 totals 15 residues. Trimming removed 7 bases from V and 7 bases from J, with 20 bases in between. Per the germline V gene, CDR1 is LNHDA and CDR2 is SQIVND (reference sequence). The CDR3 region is CASNHPGGPGNIQYF. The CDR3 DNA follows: TGTGCCAGTAACCACCCCGGGGGTCCCGGGAACATTCAGTACTTC.

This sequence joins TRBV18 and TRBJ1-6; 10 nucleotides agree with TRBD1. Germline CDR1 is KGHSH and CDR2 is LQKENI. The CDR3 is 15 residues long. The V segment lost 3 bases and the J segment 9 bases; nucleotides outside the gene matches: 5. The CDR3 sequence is CASSPDRGLFSPLHF. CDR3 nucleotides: TGTGCCAGCTCACCCGACAGGGGGCTCTTTTCACCCCTCCACTTT.

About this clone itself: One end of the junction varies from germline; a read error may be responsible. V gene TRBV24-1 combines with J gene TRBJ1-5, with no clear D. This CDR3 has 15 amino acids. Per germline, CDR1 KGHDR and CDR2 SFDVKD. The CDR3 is CATSDSRKGNQPQHF. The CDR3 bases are TGTGCCACCAGCGATTCCAGGAAGGGCAATCAGCCCCAGCATTTT.

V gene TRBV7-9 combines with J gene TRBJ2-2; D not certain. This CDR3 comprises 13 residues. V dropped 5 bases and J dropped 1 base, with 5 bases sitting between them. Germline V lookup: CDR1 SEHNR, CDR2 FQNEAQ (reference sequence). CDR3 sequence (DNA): TGTGCCAGCAGCATACAGAACACCGGGGAGCTGTTTTTT. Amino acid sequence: CASSIQNTGELFF.

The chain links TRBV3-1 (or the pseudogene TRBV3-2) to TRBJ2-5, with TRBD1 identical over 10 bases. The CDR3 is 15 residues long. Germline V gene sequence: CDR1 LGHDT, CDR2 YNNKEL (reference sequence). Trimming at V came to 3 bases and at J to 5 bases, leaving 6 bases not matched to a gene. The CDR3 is CASSQWGQGMETQYF. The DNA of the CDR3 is TGTGCCAGCAGCCAGTGGGGACAGGGGATGGAGACCCAGTACTTC.

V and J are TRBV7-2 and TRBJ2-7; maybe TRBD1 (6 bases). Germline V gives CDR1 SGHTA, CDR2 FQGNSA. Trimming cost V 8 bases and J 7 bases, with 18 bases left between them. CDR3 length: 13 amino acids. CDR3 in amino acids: CASPSRYREEQYF. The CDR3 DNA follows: TGTGCCAGCCCTTCCCGTTACAGGGAGGAGCAGTACTTC.

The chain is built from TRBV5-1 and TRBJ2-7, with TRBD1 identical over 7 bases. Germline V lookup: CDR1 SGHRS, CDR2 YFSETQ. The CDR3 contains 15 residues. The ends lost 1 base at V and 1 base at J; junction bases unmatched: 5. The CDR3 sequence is CASSLLGQRSYEQYF. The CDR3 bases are TGCGCCAGCAGCTTGTTGGGACAGCGGTCCTACGAGCAGTACTTC.

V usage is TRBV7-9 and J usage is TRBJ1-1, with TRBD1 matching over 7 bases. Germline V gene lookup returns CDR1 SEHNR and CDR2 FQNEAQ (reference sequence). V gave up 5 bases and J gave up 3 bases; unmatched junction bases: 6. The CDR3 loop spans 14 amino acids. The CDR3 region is CASSRQGGDTEAFF. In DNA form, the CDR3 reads TGTGCCAGCAGCAGACAGGGCGGGGACACTGAAGCTTTCTTT.

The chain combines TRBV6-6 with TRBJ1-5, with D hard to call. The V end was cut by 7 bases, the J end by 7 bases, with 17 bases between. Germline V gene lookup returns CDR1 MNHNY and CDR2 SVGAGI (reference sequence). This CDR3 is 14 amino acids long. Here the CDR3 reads CASTIENGKQPQHF. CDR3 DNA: TGTGCCAGCACAATCGAGAACGGTAAGCAGCCCCAGCATTTT.

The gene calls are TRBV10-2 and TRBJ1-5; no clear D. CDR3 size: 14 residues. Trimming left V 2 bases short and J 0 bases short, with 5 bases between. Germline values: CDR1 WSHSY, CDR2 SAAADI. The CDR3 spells CASSEVFSNQPQHF. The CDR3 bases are TGCGCCAGCAGTGAGGTCTTTAGCAATCAGCCCCAGCATTTT.

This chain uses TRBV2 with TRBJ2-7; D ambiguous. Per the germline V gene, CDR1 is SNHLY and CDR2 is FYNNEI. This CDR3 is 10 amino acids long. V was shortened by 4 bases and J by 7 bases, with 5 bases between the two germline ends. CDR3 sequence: CASSVSEQYF. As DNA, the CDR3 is TGTGCCAGCAGTGTGAGTGAGCAGTACTTC.

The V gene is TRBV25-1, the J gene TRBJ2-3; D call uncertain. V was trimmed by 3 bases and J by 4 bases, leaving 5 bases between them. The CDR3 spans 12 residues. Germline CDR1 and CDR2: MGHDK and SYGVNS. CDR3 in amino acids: CASSEGPDTQYF. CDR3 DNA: TGTGCCAGCAGTGAGGGCCCAGATACGCAGTATTTT.

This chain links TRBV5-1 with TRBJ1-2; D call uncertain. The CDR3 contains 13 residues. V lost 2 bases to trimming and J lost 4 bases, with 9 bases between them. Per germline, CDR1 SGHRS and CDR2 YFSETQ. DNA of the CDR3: TGCGCCAGCAGCTTCGACGGGAGCTATGGCTACACCTTC. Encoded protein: CASSFDGSYGYTF.

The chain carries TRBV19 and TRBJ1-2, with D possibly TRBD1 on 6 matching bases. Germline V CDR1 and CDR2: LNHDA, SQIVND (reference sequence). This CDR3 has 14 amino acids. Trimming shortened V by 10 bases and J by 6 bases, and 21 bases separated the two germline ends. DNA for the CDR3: TGTGCCACATCCAGGGGCGCGGTAAGCAATGGCTACACCTTC. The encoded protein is CATSRGAVSNGYTF.

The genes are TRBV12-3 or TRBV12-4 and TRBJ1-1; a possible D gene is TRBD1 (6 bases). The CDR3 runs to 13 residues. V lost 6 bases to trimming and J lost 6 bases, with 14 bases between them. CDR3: CASRRGGQAEAFF. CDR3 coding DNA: TGTGCCAGCAGACGGGGGGGGCAAGCTGAAGCTTTCTTT.

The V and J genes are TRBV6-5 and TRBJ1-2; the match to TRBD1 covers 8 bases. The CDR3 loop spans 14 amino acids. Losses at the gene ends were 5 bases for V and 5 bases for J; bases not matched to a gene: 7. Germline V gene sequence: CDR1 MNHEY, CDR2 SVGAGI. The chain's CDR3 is CASSLGQGRYGYTF. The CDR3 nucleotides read TGTGCCAGCAGTCTAGGACAGGGTCGGTATGGCTACACCTTC.

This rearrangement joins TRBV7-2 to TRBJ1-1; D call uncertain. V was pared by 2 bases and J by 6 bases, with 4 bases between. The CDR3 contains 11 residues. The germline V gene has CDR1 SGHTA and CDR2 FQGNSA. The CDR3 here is CASSLYSEAFF. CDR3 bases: TGTGCCAGCAGCTTATACTCTGAAGCTTTCTTT. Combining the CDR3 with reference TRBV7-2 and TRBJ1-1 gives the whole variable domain GAGVSQSPSNKVTEKGKDVELRCDPISGHTALYWYRQSLGQGLEFLIYFQGNSAPDKSGLPSDRFSAERTGGSVSTLTIQRTQQEDSAVYLCASSLYSEAFFGQGTRLTVV.

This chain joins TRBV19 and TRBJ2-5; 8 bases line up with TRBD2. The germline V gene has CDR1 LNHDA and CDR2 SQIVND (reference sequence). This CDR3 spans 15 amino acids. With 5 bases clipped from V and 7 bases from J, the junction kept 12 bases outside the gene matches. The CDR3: CASSPPGTRAVTQYF. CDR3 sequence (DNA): TGTGCCAGTAGTCCCCCCGGGACTAGGGCCGTGACCCAGTACTTC.

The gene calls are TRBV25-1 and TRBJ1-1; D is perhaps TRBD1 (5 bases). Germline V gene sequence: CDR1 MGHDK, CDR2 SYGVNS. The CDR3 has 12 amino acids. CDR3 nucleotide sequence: TGTGTAAATCCCAGGGTGAACACTGAAGCTTTCTTT. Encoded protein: CVNPRVNTEAFF.

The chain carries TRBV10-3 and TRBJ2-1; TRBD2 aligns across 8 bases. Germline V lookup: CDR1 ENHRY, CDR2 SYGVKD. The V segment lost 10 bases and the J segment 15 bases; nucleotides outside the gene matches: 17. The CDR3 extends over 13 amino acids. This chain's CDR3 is CASQGLDQTRAFF. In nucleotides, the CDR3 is TGTGCCAGCCAGGGACTAGACCAAACCCGAGCGTTCTTC.

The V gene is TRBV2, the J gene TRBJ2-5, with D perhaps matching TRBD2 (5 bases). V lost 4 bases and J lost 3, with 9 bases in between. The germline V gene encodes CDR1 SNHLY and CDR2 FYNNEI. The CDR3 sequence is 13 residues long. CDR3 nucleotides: TGTGCCAGCAGTGTCGACGGGGAAGAGACCCAGTACTTC. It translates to CASSVDGEETQYF.

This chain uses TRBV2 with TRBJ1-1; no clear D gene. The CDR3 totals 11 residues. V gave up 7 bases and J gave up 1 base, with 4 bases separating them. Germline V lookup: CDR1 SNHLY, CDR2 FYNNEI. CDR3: CASNRNTEAFF. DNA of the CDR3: TGTGCCAGCAACAGGAACACTGAAGCTTTCTTT.

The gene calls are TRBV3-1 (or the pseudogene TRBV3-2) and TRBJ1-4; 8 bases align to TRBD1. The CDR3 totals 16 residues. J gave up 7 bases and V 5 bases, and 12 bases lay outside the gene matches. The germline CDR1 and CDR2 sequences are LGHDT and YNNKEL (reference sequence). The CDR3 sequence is CASSKGQASPGEKLFF. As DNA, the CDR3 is TGTGCCAGCAGCAAGGGACAGGCATCACCGGGTGAAAAACTGTTTTTT.

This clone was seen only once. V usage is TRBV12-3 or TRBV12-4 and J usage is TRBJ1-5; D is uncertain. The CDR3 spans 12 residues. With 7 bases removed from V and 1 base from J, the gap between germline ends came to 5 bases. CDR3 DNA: TGTGCCAGCACCCGGAGCAATCAGCCCCAGCATTTT. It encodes CASTRSNQPQHF.

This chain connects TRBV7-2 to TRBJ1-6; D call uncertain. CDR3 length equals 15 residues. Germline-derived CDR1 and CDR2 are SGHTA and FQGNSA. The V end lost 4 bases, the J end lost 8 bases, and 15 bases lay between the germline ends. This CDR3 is CASSSSSTNHSPLHF. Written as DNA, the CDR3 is TGTGCCAGCAGCTCCTCCTCGACAAATCATTCACCCCTCCACTTT.

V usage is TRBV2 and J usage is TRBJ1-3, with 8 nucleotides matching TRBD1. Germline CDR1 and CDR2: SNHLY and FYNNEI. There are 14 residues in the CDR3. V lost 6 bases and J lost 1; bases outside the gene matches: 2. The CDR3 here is CASRDRGSGNTIYF. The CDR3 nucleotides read TGTGCCAGCAGAGACAGGGGATCTGGAAACACCATATATTTT.